This entry features one T cell receptor beta chain sequence. What it binds is not known. TCRdb's copy holds only in-frame clones and misses some; the assay was immunoSEQ multiplex PCR. The data contain some 140,000 clones, about 90% of them singletons. This sample is drawn from a study of T cell responses to AZD1222 COVID-19 vaccine. Study-level findings and limits: Targets within unmutated variant regions were reportedly found for nearly half of spike-specific TCRs. Spike-specific TCR breadth and depth grew following two AZD1222 doses.

The sample was peripheral blood, taken on day 0 of MenACWY control vaccination. The receptor comes from an adult in good health.

CDR3 DNA sequence: TGTGCCAGTAGTATAGAGGGGACAGGATATGGCTACACCTTC. Its translation is CASSIEGTGYGYTF. This rearrangement joins TRBV19 to TRBJ1-2, with TRBD1 matching over 8 bases. CDR1 and CDR2 from the germline V gene are LNHDA and SQIVND (reference sequence). CDR3 length equals 14 residues. The V gene end was trimmed by 0 bases and the J gene end by 5 bases; junction bases not matched to a gene: 2.